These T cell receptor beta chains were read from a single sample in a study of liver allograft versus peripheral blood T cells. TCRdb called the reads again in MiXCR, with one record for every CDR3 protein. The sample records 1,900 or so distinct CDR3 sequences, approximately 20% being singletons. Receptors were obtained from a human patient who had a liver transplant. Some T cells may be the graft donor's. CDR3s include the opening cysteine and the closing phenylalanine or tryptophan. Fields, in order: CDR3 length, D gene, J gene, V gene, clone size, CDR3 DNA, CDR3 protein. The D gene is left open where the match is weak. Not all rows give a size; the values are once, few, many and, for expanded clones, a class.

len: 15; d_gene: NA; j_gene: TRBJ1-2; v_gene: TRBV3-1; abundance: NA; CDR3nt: TGTGCCAGCAGCCAAGCTTTAGTGGCTTTCGGTGGCTACACCTTC; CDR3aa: CASSQALVAFGGYTF
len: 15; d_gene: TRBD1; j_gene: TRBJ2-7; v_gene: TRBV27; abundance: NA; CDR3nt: TGTGCCAGCAGTTCGGGACAGGGGGCCACCTACGAGCAGTACTTC; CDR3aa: CASSSGQGATYEQYF
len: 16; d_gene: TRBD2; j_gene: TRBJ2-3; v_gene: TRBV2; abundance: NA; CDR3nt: TGTGCCAGCAGTACCGGGACTAGCTTGTCCACAGATACGCAGTATTTT; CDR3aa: CASSTGTSLSTDTQYF
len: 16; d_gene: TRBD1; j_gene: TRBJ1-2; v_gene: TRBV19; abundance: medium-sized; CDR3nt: TGTGCCAGTAGCCTTGGACAGGTCGCAGGGGTGGATGGCTACACCTTC; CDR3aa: CASSLGQVAGVDGYTF
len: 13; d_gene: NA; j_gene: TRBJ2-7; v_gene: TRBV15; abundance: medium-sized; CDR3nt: TGTGCCACCAGCGAGGGTGAAGGCTACGAGCAGTACTTC; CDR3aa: CATSEGEGYEQYF
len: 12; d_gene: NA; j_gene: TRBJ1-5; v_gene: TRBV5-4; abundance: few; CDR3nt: TGTGCCAGCAGCCTCCCGATTCAGCCCCAGCATTTT; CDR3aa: CASSLPIQPQHF
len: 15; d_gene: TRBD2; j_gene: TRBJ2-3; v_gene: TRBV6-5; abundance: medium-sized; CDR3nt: TGTGCCAGCAGTTACGGCCTAGCGGGGGGGGATACGCAGTATTTT; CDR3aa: CASSYGLAGGDTQYF
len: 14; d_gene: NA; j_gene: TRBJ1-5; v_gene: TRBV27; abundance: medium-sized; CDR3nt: TGTGCCAGCAGTTTTGTGGGTGGTGGTCAGCCCCAGCATTTT; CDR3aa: CASSFVGGGQPQHF
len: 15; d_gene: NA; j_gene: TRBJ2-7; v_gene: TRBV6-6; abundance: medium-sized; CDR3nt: TGTGCCAGCAGTTACTCTGTAGCAGGGAAGGCCGAGCAGTACTTC; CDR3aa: CASSYSVAGKAEQYF
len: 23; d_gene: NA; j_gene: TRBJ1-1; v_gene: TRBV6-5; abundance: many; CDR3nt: TGTGCCAGCAGGGTCGACAGCCCCATCGCTGATTCCTTATCACTGTCTATGAACACTGAAGCTTTCTTT; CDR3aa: CASRVDSPIADSLSLSMNTEAFF
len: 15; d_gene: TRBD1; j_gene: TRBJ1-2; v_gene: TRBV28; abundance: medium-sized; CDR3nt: TGTGCCAGCAGTTCAAGGACAGGGGGTGACTATGGCTACACCTTC; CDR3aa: CASSSRTGGDYGYTF
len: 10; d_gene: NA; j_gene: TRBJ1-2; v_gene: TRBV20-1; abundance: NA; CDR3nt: TGCAGTGCTACAAACTTTGGCTACACCTTC; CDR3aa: CSATNFGYTF
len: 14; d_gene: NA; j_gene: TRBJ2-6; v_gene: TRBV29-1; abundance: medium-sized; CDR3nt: TGCAGCGTTGCAGCAGGGGGGTATGCCAACGTCCTGACTTTC; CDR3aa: CSVAAGGYANVLTF
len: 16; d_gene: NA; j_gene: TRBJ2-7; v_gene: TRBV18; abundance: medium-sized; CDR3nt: TGTGCCAGCTCACCACCTAACAGCCCTTTCCCTTACGAGCAGTACTTC; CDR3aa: CASSPPNSPFPYEQYF
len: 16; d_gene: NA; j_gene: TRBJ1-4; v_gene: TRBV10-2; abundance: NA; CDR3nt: TGCGCCAGCAGTGAGGGGGCTAAGGGAACTAATGAAAAACTGTTTTTT; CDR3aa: CASSEGAKGTNEKLFF
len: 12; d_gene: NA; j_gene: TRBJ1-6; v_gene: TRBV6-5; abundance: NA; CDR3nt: TGTGCCAGCAGTTTCGGTCATTCACCCCTCCACTTT; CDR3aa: CASSFGHSPLHF
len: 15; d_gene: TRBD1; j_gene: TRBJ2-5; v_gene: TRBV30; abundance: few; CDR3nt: TGTGCCCACGTAGACGGGACAGGGGGCGGGGAGACCCAGTACTTC; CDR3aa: CAHVDGTGGGETQYF
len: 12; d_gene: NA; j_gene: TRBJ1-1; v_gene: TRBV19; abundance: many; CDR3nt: TGTGCCAGTAGTGGTCCCACCGCAGAAGCTTTCTTT; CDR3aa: CASSGPTAEAFF
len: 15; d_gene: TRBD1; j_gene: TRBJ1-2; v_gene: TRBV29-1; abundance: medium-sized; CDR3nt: TGCAGCGTTGAGGTAACAGGGGGCCCTAACTATGGCTACACCTTC; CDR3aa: CSVEVTGGPNYGYTF
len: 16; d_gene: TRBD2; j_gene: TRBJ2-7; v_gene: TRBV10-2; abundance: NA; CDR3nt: TGCGCCAGCAGTGATGAACTAGCGGGAGGGCCGTACGAGCAGTACTTC; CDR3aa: CASSDELAGGPYEQYF
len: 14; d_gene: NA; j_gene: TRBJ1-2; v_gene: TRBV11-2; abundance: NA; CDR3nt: TGTGCCAGCAGCTTAGATGGGACACACTATGGCTACACCTTC; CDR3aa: CASSLDGTHYGYTF
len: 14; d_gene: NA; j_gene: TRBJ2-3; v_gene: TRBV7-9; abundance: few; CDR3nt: TGTGCCAGCAGCTTAGACCTAGCGCGTGATACGCAGTATTTT; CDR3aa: CASSLDLARDTQYF